These T cell receptor beta chains were read from a single sample in a study of T cells after yellow fever vaccination. TCRdb ran MiXCR on the 5' RACE reads and lists one entry per CDR3 protein. The table includes over 300,000 distinct CDR3 sequences, about 4% detected once. This material consisted of PBMCs, taken 5 days after the yellow fever booster vaccination. The receptors derive from a young man who received the YFV17D yellow fever vaccine. Both conserved end residues are part of each CDR3. The order of the fields is clone size, J gene, CDR3 length, D gene, V gene, CDR3 protein, CDR3 DNA. The D gene is left open where the match is weak. The size of a clone is reported for some rows only, either as once, few or many, or as a class for expanded clones.

clone size: .
J gene: TRBJ2-1
CDR3 length: 17
D gene: .
V gene: TRBV4-3
CDR3 protein: CASSQGVSGAPRGEQFF
CDR3 DNA: TGCGCCAGCAGCCAAGGGGTGTCCGGGGCGCCCCGTGGTGAGCAGTTCTTC

clone size: .
J gene: TRBJ1-6
CDR3 length: 16
D gene: TRBD1
V gene: TRBV7-2
CDR3 protein: CASRPDRGTYNSPLHF
CDR3 DNA: TGTGCCAGCAGACCAGACAGGGGCACTTATAATTCACCCCTCCACTTT

clone size: .
J gene: TRBJ2-3
CDR3 length: 11
D gene: .
V gene: TRBV20-1
CDR3 protein: CSAPGSDTQYF
CDR3 DNA: TGCAGTGCTCCGGGATCGGATACGCAGTATTTT

clone size: few
J gene: TRBJ2-3
CDR3 length: 17
D gene: TRBD2
V gene: TRBV5-1
CDR3 protein: CASSIRSGLAYTDTQYF
CDR3 DNA: TGCGCCAGCAGCATCCGGTCGGGACTAGCGTATACAGATACGCAGTATTTT

clone size: few
J gene: TRBJ1-2
CDR3 length: 15
D gene: .
V gene: TRBV5-4
CDR3 protein: CASSPLGSGNYGYTF
CDR3 DNA: TGTGCCAGCAGCCCCCTGGGATCGGGCAACTATGGCTACACCTTC

clone size: many
J gene: TRBJ1-5
CDR3 length: 17
D gene: TRBD1
V gene: TRBV5-6
CDR3 protein: CASSRATGGEGNQPQHF
CDR3 DNA: TGTGCCAGCAGCCGCGCGACAGGGGGCGAGGGCAATCAGCCCCAGCATTTT

clone size: many
J gene: TRBJ1-4
CDR3 length: 15
D gene: .
V gene: TRBV7-9
CDR3 protein: CASRSTGSTNEKLFF
CDR3 DNA: TGTGCCAGCAGGTCCACGGGGTCAACTAATGAAAAACTGTTTTTT

clone size: many
J gene: TRBJ1-1
CDR3 length: 17
D gene: .
V gene: TRBV5-1
CDR3 protein: CASSLGTKVRFNTEAFF
CDR3 DNA: TGCGCCAGCAGCTTGGGGACAAAAGTTAGGTTCAACACTGAAGCTTTCTTT

clone size: many
J gene: TRBJ1-5
CDR3 length: 13
D gene: .
V gene: TRBV29-1
CDR3 protein: CSVATGLNQPQHF
CDR3 DNA: TGCAGCGTGGCAACAGGGTTAAATCAGCCCCAGCATTTT

clone size: few
J gene: TRBJ2-3
CDR3 length: 16
D gene: TRBD2
V gene: TRBV7-3
CDR3 protein: CASSPLAGGYTDTQYF
CDR3 DNA: TGTGCCAGCAGCCCTCTAGCGGGGGGGTACACAGATACGCAGTATTTT

clone size: .
J gene: TRBJ1-1
CDR3 length: 14
D gene: .
V gene: TRBV10-1
CDR3 protein: CASRIGQLNTEAFF
CDR3 DNA: TGCGCCAGCAGGATTGGGCAACTGAACACTGAAGCTTTCTTT

clone size: many
J gene: TRBJ2-3
CDR3 length: 16
D gene: .
V gene: TRBV4-3
CDR3 protein: CASSQSHSLGADTQYF
CDR3 DNA: TGCGCCAGCAGCCAATCTCACAGCCTGGGCGCAGATACGCAGTATTTT

clone size: few
J gene: TRBJ1-1
CDR3 length: 13
D gene: .
V gene: TRBV20-1
CDR3 protein: CSADGTPNTEAFF
CDR3 DNA: TGCAGTGCTGACGGGACGCCGAACACTGAAGCTTTCTTT

clone size: .
J gene: TRBJ2-2
CDR3 length: 15
D gene: TRBD1
V gene: TRBV5-1
CDR3 protein: CASSLGQGASGELFF
CDR3 DNA: TGCGCCAGCAGCTTGGGACAGGGGGCGTCCGGGGAGCTGTTTTTT

clone size: few
J gene: TRBJ1-2
CDR3 length: 14
D gene: TRBD1
V gene: TRBV24-1
CDR3 protein: CATSDWTGDYGYTF
CDR3 DNA: TGTGCCACCAGTGATTGGACAGGGGACTATGGCTACACCTTC

clone size: .
J gene: TRBJ2-5
CDR3 length: 12
D gene: .
V gene: TRBV28
CDR3 protein: CASSLSWGDQYF
CDR3 DNA: TGTGCCAGCAGTTTAAGCTGGGGAGACCAGTACTTC

clone size: few
J gene: TRBJ1-2
CDR3 length: 15
D gene: .
V gene: TRBV28
CDR3 protein: CASSLVGRANYGYTF
CDR3 DNA: TGTGCCAGCAGTTTAGTTGGCAGGGCTAACTATGGCTACACCTTC

clone size: .
J gene: TRBJ1-1
CDR3 length: 15
D gene: .
V gene: TRBV7-6
CDR3 protein: CASSLIPSMDTEAFF
CDR3 DNA: TGTGCCAGCAGCTTAATTCCCTCTATGGACACTGAAGCTTTCTTT

clone size: many
J gene: TRBJ2-5
CDR3 length: 13
D gene: TRBD1
V gene: TRBV5-1
CDR3 protein: CASSFPGGETQYF
CDR3 DNA: TGCGCCAGCAGCTTCCCAGGGGGAGAGACCCAGTACTTC

clone size: .
J gene: TRBJ1-5
CDR3 length: 14
D gene: .
V gene: TRBV7-2
CDR3 protein: CASSASQGFQPQHF
CDR3 DNA: TGTGCCAGCAGCGCATCACAGGGATTTCAGCCCCAGCATTTT

clone size: .
J gene: TRBJ2-2
CDR3 length: 13
D gene: .
V gene: TRBV7-9
CDR3 protein: CASNPLGLGELFF
CDR3 DNA: TGTGCCAGCAACCCCCTCGGCCTCGGGGAGCTGTTTTTT

clone size: few
J gene: TRBJ2-7
CDR3 length: 14
D gene: .
V gene: TRBV29-1
CDR3 protein: CSVARGGVATKQYF
CDR3 DNA: TGCAGCGTTGCCAGGGGGGGGGTCGCTACGAAGCAGTACTTC

clone size: few
J gene: TRBJ2-5
CDR3 length: 15
D gene: .
V gene: TRBV5-1
CDR3 protein: CASSLAAEEWETQYF
CDR3 DNA: TGCGCCAGCAGCTTGGCCGCGGAAGAATGGGAGACCCAGTACTTC

clone size: .
J gene: TRBJ1-1
CDR3 length: 15
D gene: TRBD1
V gene: TRBV6-5
CDR3 protein: CASNPDRVSWTEAFF
CDR3 DNA: TGTGCCAGCAACCCCGACAGGGTGTCGTGGACTGAAGCTTTCTTT

clone size: .
J gene: TRBJ2-5
CDR3 length: 16
D gene: TRBD2
V gene: TRBV4-2
CDR3 protein: CASSQLVAGGQGRQYF
CDR3 DNA: TGTGCCAGCAGCCAACTCGTGGCGGGGGGGCAGGGACGCCAGTACTTC

clone size: few
J gene: TRBJ1-5
CDR3 length: 12
D gene: .
V gene: TRBV20-1
CDR3 protein: CSAQRRTQPQHF
CDR3 DNA: TGCAGTGCCCAGAGAAGGACTCAGCCCCAGCATTTT

clone size: .
J gene: TRBJ1-1
CDR3 length: 14
D gene: .
V gene: TRBV5-4
CDR3 protein: CARSLEWAKGEAFF
CDR3 DNA: TGTGCCAGGAGCTTGGAATGGGCGAAGGGTGAAGCTTTCTTT

clone size: .
J gene: TRBJ2-3
CDR3 length: 16
D gene: TRBD2
V gene: TRBV4-1
CDR3 protein: CASSQVPRGGTDTQYF
CDR3 DNA: TGCGCCAGCAGCCAAGTCCCGCGGGGGGGCACAGATACGCAGTATTTT

clone size: few
J gene: TRBJ2-2
CDR3 length: 15
D gene: .
V gene: TRBV4-1
CDR3 protein: CASSQGIIESGELFF
CDR3 DNA: TGCGCCAGCAGCCAAGGAATCATAGAATCCGGGGAGCTGTTTTTT

clone size: few
J gene: TRBJ2-4
CDR3 length: 19
D gene: .
V gene: TRBV15
CDR3 protein: CATSRDPGSGTLAKNIQYF
CDR3 DNA: TGTGCCACCAGCAGAGATCCGGGGTCGGGAACCCTAGCCAAAAACATTCAGTACTTC

clone size: few
J gene: TRBJ2-5
CDR3 length: 13
D gene: .
V gene: TRBV20-1
CDR3 protein: CSARGTGKETQYF
CDR3 DNA: TGCAGTGCTAGGGGCACCGGGAAAGAGACCCAGTACTTC

clone size: .
J gene: TRBJ2-5
CDR3 length: 14
D gene: .
V gene: TRBV27
CDR3 protein: CASSIRGPGETQYF
CDR3 DNA: TGTGCCAGCAGCATTAGAGGCCCAGGGGAGACCCAGTACTTC

clone size: many
J gene: TRBJ2-2
CDR3 length: 11
D gene: .
V gene: TRBV11-1
CDR3 protein: CASSTTGELFF
CDR3 DNA: TGTGCCAGCAGCACCACCGGGGAGCTGTTTTTT

clone size: many
J gene: TRBJ2-4
CDR3 length: 14
D gene: .
V gene: TRBV18
CDR3 protein: CASSPDRAKNIQYF
CDR3 DNA: TGTGCCAGCTCACCAGACAGGGCCAAAAACATTCAGTACTTC

clone size: .
J gene: TRBJ1-5
CDR3 length: 14
D gene: .
V gene: TRBV20-1
CDR3 protein: CSASVGPSNQPQHF
CDR3 DNA: TGCAGTGCTAGCGTAGGCCCTAGCAATCAGCCCCAGCATTTT

clone size: .
J gene: TRBJ1-1
CDR3 length: 15
D gene: .
V gene: TRBV6-1
CDR3 protein: CASSGTRSGSRKAFF
CDR3 DNA: TGTGCCAGCAGCGGGACTCGGTCCGGTTCGAGGAAAGCTTTCTTT

clone size: few
J gene: TRBJ1-2
CDR3 length: 15
D gene: TRBD1
V gene: TRBV12-3/TRBV12-4
CDR3 protein: CASGDPGQGNYGYTF
CDR3 DNA: TGTGCCAGTGGTGACCCGGGACAGGGGAACTATGGCTACACCTTC

clone size: few
J gene: TRBJ1-3
CDR3 length: 15
D gene: .
V gene: TRBV7-8
CDR3 protein: CASSPQRFSGNTIYF
CDR3 DNA: TGTGCCAGCAGCCCACAGCGATTCTCTGGAAACACCATATATTTT

clone size: few
J gene: TRBJ1-5
CDR3 length: 14
D gene: .
V gene: TRBV7-2
CDR3 protein: CASSFGEGNQPQHF
CDR3 DNA: TGTGCCAGCAGCTTCGGGGAGGGCAATCAGCCCCAGCATTTT

clone size: .
J gene: TRBJ1-2
CDR3 length: 14
D gene: .
V gene: TRBV3-1
CDR3 protein: CASSQRVYHYGYTF
CDR3 DNA: TGTGCCAGCAGCCAACGGGTTTACCACTATGGCTACACCTTC

clone size: .
J gene: TRBJ1-5
CDR3 length: 16
D gene: .
V gene: TRBV6-1
CDR3 protein: CASSPRQVPVNQPQHF
CDR3 DNA: TGTGCCAGCAGTCCCCGACAGGTCCCCGTCAATCAGCCCCAGCATTTT

clone size: many
J gene: TRBJ2-3
CDR3 length: 17
D gene: TRBD2
V gene: TRBV10-3
CDR3 protein: CAISESKSGGDMDTQYF
CDR3 DNA: TGTGCCATCAGTGAGTCGAAGAGCGGGGGGGACATGGATACGCAGTATTTT

clone size: .
J gene: TRBJ2-4
CDR3 length: 15
D gene: TRBD1
V gene: TRBV12-3/TRBV12-4
CDR3 protein: CASSWRQGDENIQYF
CDR3 DNA: TGTGCCAGCAGTTGGAGACAGGGGGACGAAAACATTCAGTACTTC

clone size: few
J gene: TRBJ2-3
CDR3 length: 13
D gene: .
V gene: TRBV7-2
CDR3 protein: CASRAVLTDTQYF
CDR3 DNA: TGTGCCAGCCGGGCGGTCCTCACAGATACGCAGTATTTT

clone size: few
J gene: TRBJ2-3
CDR3 length: 14
D gene: TRBD2
V gene: TRBV7-3
CDR3 protein: CASRIAGGLGTQYF
CDR3 DNA: TGTGCCAGCAGGATAGCGGGGGGGCTCGGTACGCAGTATTTT

clone size: many
J gene: TRBJ2-3
CDR3 length: 16
D gene: .
V gene: TRBV7-3
CDR3 protein: CASSLEARIATDTQYF
CDR3 DNA: TGTGCCAGCAGCTTAGAGGCCCGTATTGCGACAGATACGCAGTATTTT

clone size: many
J gene: TRBJ1-6
CDR3 length: 16
D gene: .
V gene: TRBV7-9
CDR3 protein: CASSKGGRPINSPLHF
CDR3 DNA: TGTGCCAGCAGCAAAGGAGGGAGGCCCATTAATTCACCCCTCCACTTT

clone size: few
J gene: TRBJ1-1
CDR3 length: 15
D gene: .
V gene: TRBV9
CDR3 protein: CASSSGGDFNTEAFF
CDR3 DNA: TGTGCCAGCAGCTCAGGCGGGGATTTCAACACTGAAGCTTTCTTT

clone size: .
J gene: TRBJ1-3
CDR3 length: 16
D gene: TRBD1
V gene: TRBV12-3/TRBV12-4
CDR3 protein: CDSSRQGMLSGNTIYF
CDR3 DNA: TGTGACAGCAGCCGACAGGGTATGCTGAGTGGAAACACCATATATTTT

clone size: few
J gene: TRBJ1-2
CDR3 length: 13
D gene: .
V gene: TRBV5-1
CDR3 protein: CASRGEQGDGYTF
CDR3 DNA: TGCGCCAGCAGGGGAGAGCAGGGCGATGGCTACACCTTC

clone size: many
J gene: TRBJ2-1
CDR3 length: 16
D gene: .
V gene: TRBV24-1
CDR3 protein: CATSDFRSSSYNEQFF
CDR3 DNA: TGTGCCACCAGTGATTTTCGGTCCAGCTCCTACAATGAGCAGTTCTTC

clone size: few
J gene: TRBJ1-1
CDR3 length: 14
D gene: TRBD1
V gene: TRBV5-1
CDR3 protein: CASSLGQVWTEAFF
CDR3 DNA: TGCGCCAGCAGCTTAGGACAGGTATGGACTGAAGCTTTCTTT

clone size: few
J gene: TRBJ1-2
CDR3 length: 13
D gene: .
V gene: TRBV2
CDR3 protein: CASSDHRVYGYTF
CDR3 DNA: TGTGCCAGCAGTGACCACAGGGTATATGGCTACACCTTC

clone size: .
J gene: TRBJ1-2
CDR3 length: 14
D gene: TRBD1
V gene: TRBV10-3
CDR3 protein: CAISIGQGNYGYTF
CDR3 DNA: TGTGCCATCAGTATAGGACAGGGGAACTATGGCTACACCTTC